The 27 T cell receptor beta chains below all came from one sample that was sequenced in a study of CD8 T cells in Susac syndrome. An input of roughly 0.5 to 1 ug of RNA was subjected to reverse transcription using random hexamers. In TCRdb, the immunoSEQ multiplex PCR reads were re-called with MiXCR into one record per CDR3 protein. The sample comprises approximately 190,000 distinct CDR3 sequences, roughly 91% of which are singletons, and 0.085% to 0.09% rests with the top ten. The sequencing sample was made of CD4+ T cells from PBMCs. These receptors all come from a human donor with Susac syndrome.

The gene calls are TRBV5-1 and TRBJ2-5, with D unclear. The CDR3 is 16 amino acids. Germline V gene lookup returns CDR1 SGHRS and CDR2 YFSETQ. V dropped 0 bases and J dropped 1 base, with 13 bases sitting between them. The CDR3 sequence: CASSLGSGRPQETQYF. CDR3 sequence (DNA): TGCGCCAGCAGCTTGGGGTCGGGCAGACCCCAAGAGACCCAGTACTTC.

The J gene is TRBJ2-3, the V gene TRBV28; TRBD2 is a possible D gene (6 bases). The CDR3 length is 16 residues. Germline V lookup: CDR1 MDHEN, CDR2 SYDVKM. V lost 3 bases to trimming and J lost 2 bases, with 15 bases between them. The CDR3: CASSFRLSGPTDTQYF. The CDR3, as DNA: TGTGCCAGCAGTTTCCGCCTGAGCGGGCCCACAGATACGCAGTATTTT.

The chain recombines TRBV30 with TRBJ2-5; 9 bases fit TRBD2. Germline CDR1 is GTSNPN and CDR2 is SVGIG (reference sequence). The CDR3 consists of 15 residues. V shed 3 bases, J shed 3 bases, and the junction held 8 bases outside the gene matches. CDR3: CAWRAAGGLKETQYF. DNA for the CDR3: TGTGCCTGGAGGGCGGCGGGGGGGCTAAAAGAGACCCAGTACTTC.

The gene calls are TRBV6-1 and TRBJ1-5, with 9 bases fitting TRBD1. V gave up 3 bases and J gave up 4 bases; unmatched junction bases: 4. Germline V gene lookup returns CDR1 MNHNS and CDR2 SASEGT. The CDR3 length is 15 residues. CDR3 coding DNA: TGTGCCAGCAGTGAGGGGACAGGGCCGAATCAGCCCCAGCATTTT. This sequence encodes CASSEGTGPNQPQHF.

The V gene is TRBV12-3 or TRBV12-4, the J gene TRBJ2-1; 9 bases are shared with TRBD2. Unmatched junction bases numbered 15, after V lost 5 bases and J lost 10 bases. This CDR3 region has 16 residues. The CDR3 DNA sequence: TGTGCCAGCAGTCTTGGGATACCGGGACTAGCCTTAGAGCAGTTCTTC. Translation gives CASSLGIPGLALEQFF.

The CDR3 DNA sequence: TGTGCCAGCAGCGTAGCGGGAGTGGCAGATACGCAGTATTTT. It encodes CASSVAGVADTQYF. The chain carries TRBV9 and TRBJ2-3; the D gene is possibly TRBD2 (6 bases). V was cut by 0 bases and J by 4 bases, with 9 bases left in between. CDR3 length: 14 amino acids. Germline values: CDR1 SGDLS, CDR2 YYNGEE.

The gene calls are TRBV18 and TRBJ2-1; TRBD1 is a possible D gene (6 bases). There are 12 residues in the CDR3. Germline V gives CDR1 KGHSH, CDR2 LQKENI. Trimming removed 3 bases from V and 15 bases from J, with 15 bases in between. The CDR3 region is CASSPPQGIGFF. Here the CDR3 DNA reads TGTGCCAGCTCACCGCCCCAGGGGATTGGGTTCTTC.

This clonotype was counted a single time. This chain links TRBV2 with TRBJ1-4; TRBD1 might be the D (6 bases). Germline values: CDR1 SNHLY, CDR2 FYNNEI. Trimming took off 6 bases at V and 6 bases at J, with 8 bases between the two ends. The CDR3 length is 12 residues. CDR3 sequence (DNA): TGTGCCAGCAGAAACAGGGATGAAAAACTGTTTTTT. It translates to CASRNRDEKLFF.

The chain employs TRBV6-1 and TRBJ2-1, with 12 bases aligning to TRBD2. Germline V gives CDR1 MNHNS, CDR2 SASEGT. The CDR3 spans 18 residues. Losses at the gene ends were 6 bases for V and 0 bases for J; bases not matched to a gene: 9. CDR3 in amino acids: CASSKGLAGKSSYNEQFF. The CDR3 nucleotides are TGTGCCAGCAGCAAGGGACTAGCGGGTAAAAGCTCCTACAATGAGCAGTTCTTC.

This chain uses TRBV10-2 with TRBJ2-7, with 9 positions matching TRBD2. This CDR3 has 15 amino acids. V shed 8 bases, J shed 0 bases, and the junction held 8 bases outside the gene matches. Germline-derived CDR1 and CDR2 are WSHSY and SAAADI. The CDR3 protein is CASGSRAGGSYEQYF. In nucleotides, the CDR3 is TGCGCCAGCGGATCGCGAGCGGGAGGCTCCTACGAGCAGTACTTC.

CDR3 in DNA: TGTGCCAGCAGCTTCATAGCGAACGACTACAATGAGCAGTTCTTC. Translated, it gives CASSFIANDYNEQFF. J is TRBJ2-1 and V is TRBV3-1; a weak D match, TRBD2 (5 bases). CDR3 size: 15 residues. V lost 5 bases to trimming and J lost 3 bases, with 14 bases between them. The V gene's germline CDR1 is LGHDT and CDR2 YNNKEL (reference sequence).

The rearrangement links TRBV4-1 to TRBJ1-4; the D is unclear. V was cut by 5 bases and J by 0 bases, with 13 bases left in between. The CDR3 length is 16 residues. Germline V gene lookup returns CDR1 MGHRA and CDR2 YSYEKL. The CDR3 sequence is CASSKGLSATNEKLFF. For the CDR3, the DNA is TGCGCCAGCAGCAAAGGACTCTCAGCAACTAATGAAAAACTGTTTTTT.

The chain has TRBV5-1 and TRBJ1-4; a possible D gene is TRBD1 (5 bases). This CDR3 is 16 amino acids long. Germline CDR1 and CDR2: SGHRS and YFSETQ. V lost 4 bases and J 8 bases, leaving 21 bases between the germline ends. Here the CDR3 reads CASSGDSGLRDEKLFF. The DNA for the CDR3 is TGCGCCAGCAGCGGGGACTCAGGGCTAAGAGACGAAAAACTGTTTTTT.

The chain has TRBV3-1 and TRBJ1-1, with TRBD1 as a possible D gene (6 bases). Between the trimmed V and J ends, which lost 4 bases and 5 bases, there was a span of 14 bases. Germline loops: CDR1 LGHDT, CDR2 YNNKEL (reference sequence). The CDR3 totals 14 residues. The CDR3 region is CASSPYATGTEAFF. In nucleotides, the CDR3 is TGTGCCAGCAGCCCCTATGCCACAGGGACTGAAGCTTTCTTT. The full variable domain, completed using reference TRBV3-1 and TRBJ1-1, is DTAVSQTPKYLVTQMGNDKSIKCEQNLGHDTMYWYKQDSKKFLKIMFSYNNKELIINETVPNRFSPKSPDKAHLNLHINSLELGDSAVYFCASSPYATGTEAFFGQGTRLTVV.

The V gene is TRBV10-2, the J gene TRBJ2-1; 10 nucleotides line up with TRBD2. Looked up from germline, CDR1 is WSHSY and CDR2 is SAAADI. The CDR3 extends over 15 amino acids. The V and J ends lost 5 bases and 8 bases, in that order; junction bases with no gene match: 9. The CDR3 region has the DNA TGCGCCAGCAGTAGGAGCGGGGGGGCCGGTCATGAGCAGTTCTTC. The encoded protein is CASSRSGGAGHEQFF.

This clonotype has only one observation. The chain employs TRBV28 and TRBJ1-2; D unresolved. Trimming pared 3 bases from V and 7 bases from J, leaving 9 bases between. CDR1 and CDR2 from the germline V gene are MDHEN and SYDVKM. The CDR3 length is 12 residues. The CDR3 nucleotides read TGTGCCAGCAGTTTTACGAGTAGTGGCTACACCTTC. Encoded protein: CASSFTSSGYTF.

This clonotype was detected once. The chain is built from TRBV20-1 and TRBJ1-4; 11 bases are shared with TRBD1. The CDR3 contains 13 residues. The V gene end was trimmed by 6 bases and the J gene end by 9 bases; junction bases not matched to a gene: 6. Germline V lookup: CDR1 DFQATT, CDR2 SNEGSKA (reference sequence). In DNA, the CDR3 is TGCAGTGCACGGACAGGGGGCATGAAAAAACTGTTTTTT. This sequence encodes CSARTGGMKKLFF.

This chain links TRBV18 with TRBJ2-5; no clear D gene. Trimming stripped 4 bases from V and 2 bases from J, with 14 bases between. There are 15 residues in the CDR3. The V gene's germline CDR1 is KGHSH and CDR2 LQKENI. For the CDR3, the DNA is TGTGCCAGCTCACAGCAAGGTTACCTACAAGAGACCCAGTACTTC. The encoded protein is CASSQQGYLQETQYF.

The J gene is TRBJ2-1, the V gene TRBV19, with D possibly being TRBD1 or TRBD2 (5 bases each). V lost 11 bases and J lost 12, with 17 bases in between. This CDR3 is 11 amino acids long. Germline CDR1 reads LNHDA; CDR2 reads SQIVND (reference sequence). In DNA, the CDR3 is TGTGCCTTAGGGGCTAGGGACGCGCAGTTCTTC. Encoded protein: CALGARDAQFF.

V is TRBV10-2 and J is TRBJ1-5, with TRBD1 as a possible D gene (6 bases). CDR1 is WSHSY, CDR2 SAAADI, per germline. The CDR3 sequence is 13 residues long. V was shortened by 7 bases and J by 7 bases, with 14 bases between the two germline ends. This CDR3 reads CASTRTGWQPQHF. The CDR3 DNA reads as TGCGCCAGCACTCGTACAGGGTGGCAGCCCCAGCATTTT.

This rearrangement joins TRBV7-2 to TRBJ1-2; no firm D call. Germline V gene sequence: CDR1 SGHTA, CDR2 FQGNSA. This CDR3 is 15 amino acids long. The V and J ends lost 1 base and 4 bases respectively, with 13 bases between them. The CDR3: CASSLDQGPLYGYTF. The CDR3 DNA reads TGTGCCAGCAGCTTAGACCAAGGTCCACTCTATGGCTACACCTTC. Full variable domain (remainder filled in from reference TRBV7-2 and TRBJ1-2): GAGVSQSPSNKVTEKGKDVELRCDPISGHTALYWYRQSLGQGLEFLIYFQGNSAPDKSGLPSDRFSAERTGGSVSTLTIQRTQQEDSAVYLCASSLDQGPLYGYTFGSGTRLTVV.

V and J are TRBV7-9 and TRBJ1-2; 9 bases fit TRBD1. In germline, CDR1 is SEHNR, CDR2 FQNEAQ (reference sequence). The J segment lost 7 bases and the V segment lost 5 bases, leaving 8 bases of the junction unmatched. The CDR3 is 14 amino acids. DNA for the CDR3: TGTGCCAGCAGCAGTAACAGGGGGCTCTCTGGCTACACCTTC. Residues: CASSSNRGLSGYTF.

The CDR3, as DNA: TGCGCCAGCAGCGCACAGGGGGAGGGGACGACTGAAGCTTTCTTT. Translated, it gives CASSAQGEGTTEAFF. This chain connects TRBV5-1 to TRBJ1-1; 8 bases align to TRBD1. The CDR3 sequence is 15 residues long. The V gene's germline CDR1 is SGHRS and CDR2 YFSETQ. V was pared by 4 bases and J by 5 bases, with 10 bases of the junction left unmatched.

The CDR3 DNA is TGCAGTGCCAATGGGGTGAGTACCCCAGAGACCCAGTACTTC. Translation: CSANGVSTPETQYF. This chain joins TRBV20-1 and TRBJ2-5; no clear D gene. The V gene lost 6 bases and the J gene lost 4 bases, with 18 bases spanning the gap. The germline V gene has CDR1 DFQATT and CDR2 SNEGSKA (reference sequence). There are 14 residues in the CDR3.

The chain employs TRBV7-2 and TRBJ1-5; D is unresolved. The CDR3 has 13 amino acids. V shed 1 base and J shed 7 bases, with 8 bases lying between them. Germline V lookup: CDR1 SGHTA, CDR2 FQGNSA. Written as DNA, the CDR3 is TGTGCCAGCAGCTTAGTCTTTGTGCAGCCCCAGCATTTT. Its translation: CASSLVFVQPQHF.

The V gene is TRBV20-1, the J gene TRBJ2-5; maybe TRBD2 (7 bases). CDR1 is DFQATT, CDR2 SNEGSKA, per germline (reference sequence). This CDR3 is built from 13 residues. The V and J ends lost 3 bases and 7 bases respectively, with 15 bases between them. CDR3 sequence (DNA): TGCAGTGCTAGGGGCGGGGGCCGCGGGACCCAGTACTTC. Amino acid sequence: CSARGGGRGTQYF.

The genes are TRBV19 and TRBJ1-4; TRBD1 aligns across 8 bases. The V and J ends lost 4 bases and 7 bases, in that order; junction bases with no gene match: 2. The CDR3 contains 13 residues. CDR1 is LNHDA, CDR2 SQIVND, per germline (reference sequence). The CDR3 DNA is TGTGCCAGTAGTACCAGGGGGCTTGAAAAACTGTTTTTT. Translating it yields CASSTRGLEKLFF. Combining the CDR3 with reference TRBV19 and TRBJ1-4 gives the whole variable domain DGGITQSPKYLFRKEGQNVTLSCEQNLNHDAMYWYRQDPGQGLRLIYYSQIVNDFQKGDIAEGYSVSREKKESFPLTVTSAQKNPTAFYLCASSTRGLEKLFFGSGTQLSVL.